The TCR beta chain under discussion was sequenced for a study of T cell repertoires in cytomegalovirus infection. Note on this clonotype: Its antigen is unidentified.

TCRdb ran MiXCR on the reads and lists one entry per CDR3 protein. Of about 83,000 distinct CDR3 sequences detected, 40% to 50% appear once; the ten largest clones hold approximately 93%. This clonotype originated in a human donor in good health (CMV status not recorded). Some clones in this sample may be carry-over from other donors' samples. Source: CD8+ T cells from cultured PBMCs, taken from culture after CMV antigen stimulation.

CDR3 loop: CASGLVQGIDTQYF. The CDR3 DNA follows: TGTGCTAGTGGTTTGGTACAAGGAATAGATACGCAGTATTTT. The genes are TRBV12-5 and TRBJ2-3; D unclear. V dropped 0 bases and J dropped 5 bases, with 9 bases sitting between them. Germline loops: CDR1 LGHNT, CDR2 FRNRAP. The CDR3 is 14 residues long.